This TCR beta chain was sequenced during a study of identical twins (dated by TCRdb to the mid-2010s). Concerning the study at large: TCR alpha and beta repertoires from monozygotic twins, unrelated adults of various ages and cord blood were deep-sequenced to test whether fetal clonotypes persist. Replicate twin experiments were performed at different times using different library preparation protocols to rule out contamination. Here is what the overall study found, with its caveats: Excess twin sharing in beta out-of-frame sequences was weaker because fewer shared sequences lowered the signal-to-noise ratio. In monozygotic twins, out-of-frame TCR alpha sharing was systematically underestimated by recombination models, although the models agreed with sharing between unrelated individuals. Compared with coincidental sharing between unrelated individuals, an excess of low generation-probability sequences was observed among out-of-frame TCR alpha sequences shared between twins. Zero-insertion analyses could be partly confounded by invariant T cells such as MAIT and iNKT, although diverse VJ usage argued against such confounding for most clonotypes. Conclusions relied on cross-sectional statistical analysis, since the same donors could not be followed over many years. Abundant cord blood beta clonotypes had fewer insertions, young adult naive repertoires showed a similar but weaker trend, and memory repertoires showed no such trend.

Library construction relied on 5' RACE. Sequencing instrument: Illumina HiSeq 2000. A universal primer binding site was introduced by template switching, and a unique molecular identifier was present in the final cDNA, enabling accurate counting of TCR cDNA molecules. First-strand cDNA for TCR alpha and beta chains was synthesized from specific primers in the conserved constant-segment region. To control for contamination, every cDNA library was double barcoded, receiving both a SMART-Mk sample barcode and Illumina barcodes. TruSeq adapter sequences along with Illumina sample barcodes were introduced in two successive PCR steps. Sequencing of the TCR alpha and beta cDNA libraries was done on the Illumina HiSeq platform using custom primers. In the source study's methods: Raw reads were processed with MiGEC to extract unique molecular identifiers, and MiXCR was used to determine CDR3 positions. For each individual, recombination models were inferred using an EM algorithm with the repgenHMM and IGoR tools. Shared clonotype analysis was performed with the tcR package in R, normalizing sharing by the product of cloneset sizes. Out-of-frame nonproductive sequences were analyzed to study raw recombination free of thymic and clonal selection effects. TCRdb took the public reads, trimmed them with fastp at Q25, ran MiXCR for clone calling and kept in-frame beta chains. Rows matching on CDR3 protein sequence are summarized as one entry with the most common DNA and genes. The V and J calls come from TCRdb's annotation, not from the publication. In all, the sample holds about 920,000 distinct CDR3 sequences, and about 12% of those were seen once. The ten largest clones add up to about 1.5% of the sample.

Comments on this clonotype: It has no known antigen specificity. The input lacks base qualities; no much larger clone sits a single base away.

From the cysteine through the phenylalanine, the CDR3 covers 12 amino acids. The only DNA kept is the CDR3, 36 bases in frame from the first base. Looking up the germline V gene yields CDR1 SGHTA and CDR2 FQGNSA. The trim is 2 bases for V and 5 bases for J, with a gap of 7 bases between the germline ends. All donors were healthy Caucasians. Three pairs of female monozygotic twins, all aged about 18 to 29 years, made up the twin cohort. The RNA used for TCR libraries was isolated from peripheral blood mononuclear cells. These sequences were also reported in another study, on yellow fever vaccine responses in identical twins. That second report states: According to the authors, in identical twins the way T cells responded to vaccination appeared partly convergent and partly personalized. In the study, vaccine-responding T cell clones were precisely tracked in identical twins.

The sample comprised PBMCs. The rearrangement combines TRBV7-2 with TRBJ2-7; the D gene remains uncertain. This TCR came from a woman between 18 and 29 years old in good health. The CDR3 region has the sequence CASSLMTNEQYF. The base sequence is TGTGCCAGCAGCTTAATGACAAACGAGCAGTACTTC.